This T cell receptor beta chain was documented in a study of shared clonotypes between healthy human individuals. General study findings and limits: Across subsets, estimated richness was generally greater for naive than for memory populations.

Produced via immunoSEQ multiplex PCR; TCRdb's table is partial and in-frame only. Of over a million clones in the sample, 98% are singletons; the top ten hold around 0.45%. The CDR3 contains 15 residues. The V gene lost 8 bases and the J gene lost 4 bases, with 20 bases spanning the gap. Germline CDR1 is SGHVS and CDR2 is FNYEAQ. The donor population consisted of healthy HIV-negative adults with no recent acute infections or vaccinations. The investigators split CD4+ cells into a CD45RA+ naive subset and a CD45RA-negative memory subset. As regards this clone: Its antigen is still unknown.

This sequence originates from a man younger than 40 in good health. V gene TRBV7-6 combines with J gene TRBJ2-5; TRBD2 is a possible D gene (5 bases). The sequenced sample consisted of naive CD4+ T cells sorted from blood. Documented subset: CD45RA+ positively selected. CDR3 nucleotides: TGTGCCAGCGGGGAAGGGAGACTTGATGGAGAGACCCAGTACTTC. Protein sequence: CASGEGRLDGETQYF.